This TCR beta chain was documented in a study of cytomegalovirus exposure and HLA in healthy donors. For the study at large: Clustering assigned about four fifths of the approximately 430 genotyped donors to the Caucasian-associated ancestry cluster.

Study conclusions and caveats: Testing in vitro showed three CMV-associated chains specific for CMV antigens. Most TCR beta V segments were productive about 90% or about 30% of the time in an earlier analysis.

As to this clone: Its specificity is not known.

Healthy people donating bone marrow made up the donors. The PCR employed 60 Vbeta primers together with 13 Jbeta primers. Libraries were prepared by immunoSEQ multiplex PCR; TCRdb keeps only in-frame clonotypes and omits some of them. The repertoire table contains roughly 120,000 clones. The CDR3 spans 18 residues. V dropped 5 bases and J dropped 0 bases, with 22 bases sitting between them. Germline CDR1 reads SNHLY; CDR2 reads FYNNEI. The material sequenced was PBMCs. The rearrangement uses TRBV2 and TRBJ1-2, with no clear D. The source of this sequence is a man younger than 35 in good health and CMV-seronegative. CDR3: CASSRSHLRSGPNYGYTF. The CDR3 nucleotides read TGTGCCAGCAGTCGCTCACACTTGAGGTCCGGCCCTAACTATGGCTACACCTTC.